The clone carrying this T cell receptor (beta chain) was detected a few times. Its antigen is still unknown. The method for making cDNA was 5'RACE, and it used 10-nucleotide random UMIs. TCRdb re-called the 5' RACE reads with MiXCR, one entry per CDR3 protein. In the table there are around 62,000 distinct CDR3 sequences, over 4% of which are singletons. The data were taken from a study of neurological immune-mediated disorders. General study findings and limits: The most TCR clonal expansion was seen in HTLV-1-associated myelopathy, whereas the least was seen in multiple sclerosis, below the level in healthy controls. A possible signature appeared as one related-CDR3 cluster, in which phylogenetic grouping placed the repertoires of 18 of 34 multiple sclerosis patients.

The CDR3 runs 14 residues. Trimming took off 5 bases at V and 3 bases at J, with 13 bases between the two ends. CDR1 is DFQATT and CDR2 is SNEGSKA in the germline V gene (reference sequence). The unsorted libraries had their origin in 2 million PBMCs stored at -80 C. The chain is built from TRBV20-1 and TRBJ2-2; D is perhaps TRBD2 (6 bases). The sequenced material came from PBMCs. The TCR originated in a man in his forties or fifties with multiple sclerosis. The CDR3 loop reads CSAHGGVHTGELFF. The CDR3 nucleotides read TGCAGTGCTCACGGAGGGGTTCACACCGGGGAGCTGTTTTTT.